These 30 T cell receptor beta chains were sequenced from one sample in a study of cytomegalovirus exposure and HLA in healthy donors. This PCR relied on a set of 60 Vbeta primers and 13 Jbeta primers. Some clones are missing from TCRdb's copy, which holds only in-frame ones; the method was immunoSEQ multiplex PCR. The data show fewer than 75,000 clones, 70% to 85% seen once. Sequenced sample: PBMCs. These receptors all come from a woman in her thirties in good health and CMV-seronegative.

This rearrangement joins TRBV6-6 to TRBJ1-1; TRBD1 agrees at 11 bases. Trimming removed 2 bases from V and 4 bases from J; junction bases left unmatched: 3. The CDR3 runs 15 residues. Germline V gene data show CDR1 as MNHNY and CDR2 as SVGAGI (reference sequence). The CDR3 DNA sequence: TGTGCCAGCAGTTACGGACAGGGGGCGCCCACTGAAGCTTTCTTT. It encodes CASSYGQGAPTEAFF.

CDR3 bases: TGTGCCAGCAGTTACCAGACAGTGAACACCGGGGAGCTGTTTTTT. As protein: CASSYQTVNTGELFF. V usage is TRBV6-5 and J usage is TRBJ2-2; TRBD1 might be the D (5 bases). The V gene's germline CDR1 is MNHEY and CDR2 SVGAGI. This CDR3 is 15 amino acids long. V lost 2 bases to trimming and J lost 1 base, with 8 bases between them.

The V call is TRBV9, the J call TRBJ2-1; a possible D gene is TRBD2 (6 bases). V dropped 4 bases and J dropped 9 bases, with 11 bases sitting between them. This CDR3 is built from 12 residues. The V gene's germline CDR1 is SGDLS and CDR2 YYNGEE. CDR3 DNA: TGTGCCAGCAGCACCCGGGGGAGTGAGCAGTTCTTC. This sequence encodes CASSTRGSEQFF.

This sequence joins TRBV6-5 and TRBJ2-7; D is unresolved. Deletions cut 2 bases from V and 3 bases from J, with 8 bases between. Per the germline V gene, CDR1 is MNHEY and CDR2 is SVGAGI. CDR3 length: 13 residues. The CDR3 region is CASSYTKSYEQYF. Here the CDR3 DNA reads TGTGCCAGCAGTTACACTAAAAGCTACGAGCAGTACTTC.

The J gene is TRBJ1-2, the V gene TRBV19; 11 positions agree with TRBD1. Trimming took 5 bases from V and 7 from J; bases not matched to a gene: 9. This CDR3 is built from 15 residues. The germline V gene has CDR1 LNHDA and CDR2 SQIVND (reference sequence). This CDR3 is CASSPRDRGMAGYTF. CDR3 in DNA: TGTGCCAGTAGTCCGAGGGACAGGGGGATGGCTGGCTACACCTTC.

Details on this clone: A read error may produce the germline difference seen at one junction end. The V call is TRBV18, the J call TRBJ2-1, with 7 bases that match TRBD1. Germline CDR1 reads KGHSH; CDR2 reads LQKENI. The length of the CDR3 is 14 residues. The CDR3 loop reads CASSPIQGKNEQLF. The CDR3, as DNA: TGTGCCAGCTCACCGATACAGGGGAAAAATGAGCAGCTCTTC.

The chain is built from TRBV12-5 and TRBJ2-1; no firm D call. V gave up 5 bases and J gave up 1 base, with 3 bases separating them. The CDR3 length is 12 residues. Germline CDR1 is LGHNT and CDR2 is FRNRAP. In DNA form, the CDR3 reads TGTGCTAGTGGTCCGTCCTACAATGAGCAGTTCTTC. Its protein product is CASGPSYNEQFF.

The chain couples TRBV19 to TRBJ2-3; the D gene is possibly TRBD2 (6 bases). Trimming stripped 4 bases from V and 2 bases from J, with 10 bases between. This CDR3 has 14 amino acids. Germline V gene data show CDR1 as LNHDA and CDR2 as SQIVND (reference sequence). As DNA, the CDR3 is TGTGCCAGTAGTAACCGGGACTCCACAGATACGCAGTATTTT. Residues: CASSNRDSTDTQYF. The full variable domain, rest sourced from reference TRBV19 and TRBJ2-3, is DGGITQSPKYLFRKEGQNVTLSCEQNLNHDAMYWYRQDPGQGLRLIYYSQIVNDFQKGDIAEGYSVSREKKESFPLTVTSAQKNPTAFYLCASSNRDSTDTQYFGPGTRLTVL.

The CDR3 DNA is TGTGCCAGCAGCTTGGCCTGGCAGCGCCGAGAGCCCCAGCATTTT. Residues: CASSLAWQRREPQHF. This sequence joins TRBV5-8 and TRBJ1-5; no reliable D call. The CDR3 spans 15 residues. From germline, CDR1 is SGHTS and CDR2 YDEGEE. V was pared by 0 bases and J by 8 bases, with 15 bases between.

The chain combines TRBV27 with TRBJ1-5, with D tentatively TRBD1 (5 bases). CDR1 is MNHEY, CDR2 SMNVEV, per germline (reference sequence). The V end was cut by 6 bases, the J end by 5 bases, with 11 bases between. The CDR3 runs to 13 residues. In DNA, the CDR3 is TGTGCCAGCAGGTCCGGGGGGGATCAGCCCCAGCATTTT. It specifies CASRSGGDQPQHF.

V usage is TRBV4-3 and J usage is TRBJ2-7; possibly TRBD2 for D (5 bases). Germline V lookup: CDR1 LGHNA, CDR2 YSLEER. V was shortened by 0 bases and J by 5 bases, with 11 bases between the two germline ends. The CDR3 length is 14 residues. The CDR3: CASSQDRGINEQYF. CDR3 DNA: TGCGCCAGCAGCCAAGACCGGGGAATCAACGAGCAGTACTTC.

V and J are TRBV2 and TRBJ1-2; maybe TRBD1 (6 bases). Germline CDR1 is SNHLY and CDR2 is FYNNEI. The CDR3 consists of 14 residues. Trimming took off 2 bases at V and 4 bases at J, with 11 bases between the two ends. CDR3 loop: CASSESATGYGYTF. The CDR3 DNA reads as TGTGCCAGCAGTGAATCCGCGACAGGCTATGGCTACACCTTC. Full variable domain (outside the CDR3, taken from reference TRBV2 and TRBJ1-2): EPEVTQTPSHQVTQMGQEVILRCVPISNHLYFYWYRQILGQKVEFLVSFYNNEISEKSEIFDDQFSVERPDGSNFTLKIRSTKLEDSAMYFCASSESATGYGYTFGSGTRLTVV.

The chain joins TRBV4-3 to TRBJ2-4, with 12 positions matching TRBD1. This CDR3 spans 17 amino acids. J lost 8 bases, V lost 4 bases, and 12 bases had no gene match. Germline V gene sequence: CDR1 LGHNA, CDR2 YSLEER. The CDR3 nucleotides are TGCGCCAGCAGCCTCGGGACAGGGGGCCTTCGGAGAGACATTCAGTACTTC. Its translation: CASSLGTGGLRRDIQYF.

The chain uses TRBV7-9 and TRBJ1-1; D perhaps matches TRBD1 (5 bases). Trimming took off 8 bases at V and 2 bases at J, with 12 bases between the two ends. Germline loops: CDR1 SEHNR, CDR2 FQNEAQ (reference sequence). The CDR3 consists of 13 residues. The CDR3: CASVLGGNTEAFF. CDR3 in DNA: TGTGCCAGCGTGCTCGGGGGTAACACTGAAGCTTTCTTT.

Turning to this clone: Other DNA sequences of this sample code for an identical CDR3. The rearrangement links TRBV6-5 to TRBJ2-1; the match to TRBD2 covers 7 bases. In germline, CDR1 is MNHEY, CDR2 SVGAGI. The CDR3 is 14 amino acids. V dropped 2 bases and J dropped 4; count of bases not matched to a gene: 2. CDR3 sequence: CASSYPGLYNEQFF. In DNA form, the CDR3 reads TGTGCCAGCAGTTACCCGGGACTATACAATGAGCAGTTCTTC.

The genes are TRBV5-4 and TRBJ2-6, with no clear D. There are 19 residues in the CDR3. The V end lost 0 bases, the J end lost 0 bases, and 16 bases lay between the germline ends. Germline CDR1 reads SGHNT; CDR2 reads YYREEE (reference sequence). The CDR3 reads CASSLGVNRVFSGANVLTF. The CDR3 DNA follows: TGTGCCAGCAGCTTGGGAGTAAACAGAGTATTCTCTGGGGCCAACGTCCTGACTTTC.

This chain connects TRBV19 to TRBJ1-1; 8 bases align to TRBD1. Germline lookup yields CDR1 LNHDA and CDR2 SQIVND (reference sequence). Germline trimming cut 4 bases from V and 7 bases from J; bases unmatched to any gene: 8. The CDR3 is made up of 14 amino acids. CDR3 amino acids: CASSKKTGVDEAFF. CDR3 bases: TGTGCCAGTAGTAAAAAGACAGGGGTGGATGAAGCTTTCTTT.

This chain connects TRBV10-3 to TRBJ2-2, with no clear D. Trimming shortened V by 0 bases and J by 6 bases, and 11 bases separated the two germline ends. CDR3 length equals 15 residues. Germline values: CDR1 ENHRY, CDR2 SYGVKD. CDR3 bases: TGTGCCATCAGTGAGTCGAATCCTACTTCCGGGGAGCTGTTTTTT. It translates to CAISESNPTSGELFF.

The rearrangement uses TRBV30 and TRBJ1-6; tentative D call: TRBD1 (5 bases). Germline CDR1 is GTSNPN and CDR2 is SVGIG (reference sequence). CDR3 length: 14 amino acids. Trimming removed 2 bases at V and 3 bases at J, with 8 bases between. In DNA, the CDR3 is TGTGCCTGGAGTAGGGGAAACTATAATTCACCCCTCCACTTT. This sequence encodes CAWSRGNYNSPLHF. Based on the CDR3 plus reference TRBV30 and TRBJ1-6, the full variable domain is SQTIHQWPATLVQPVGSPLSLECTVEGTSNPNLYWYRQAAGRGLQLLFYSVGIGQISSEVPQNLSASRPQDRQFILSSKKLLLSDSGFYLCAWSRGNYNSPLHFGNGTRLTVT.

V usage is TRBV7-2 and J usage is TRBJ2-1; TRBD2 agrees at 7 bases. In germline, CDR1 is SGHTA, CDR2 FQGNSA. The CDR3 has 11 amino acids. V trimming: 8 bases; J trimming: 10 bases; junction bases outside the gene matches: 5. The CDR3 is CASFWEGEQFF. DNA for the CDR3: TGTGCCAGCTTTTGGGAGGGAGAGCAGTTCTTC.

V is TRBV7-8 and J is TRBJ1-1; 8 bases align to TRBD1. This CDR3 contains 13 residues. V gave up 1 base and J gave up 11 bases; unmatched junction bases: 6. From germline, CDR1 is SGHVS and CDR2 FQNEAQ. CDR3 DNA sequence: TGTGCCAGCAGCTTAGGTGGCCAGGGGGCGGCTTTCTTT. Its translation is CASSLGGQGAAFF.

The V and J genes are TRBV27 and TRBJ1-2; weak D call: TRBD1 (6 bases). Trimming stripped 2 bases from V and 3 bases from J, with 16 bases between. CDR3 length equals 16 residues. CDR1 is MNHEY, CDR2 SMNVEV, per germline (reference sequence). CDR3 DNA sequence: TGTGCCAGCAGTTTAACGGACAGAATCAAGGACTATGGCTACACCTTC. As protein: CASSLTDRIKDYGYTF.

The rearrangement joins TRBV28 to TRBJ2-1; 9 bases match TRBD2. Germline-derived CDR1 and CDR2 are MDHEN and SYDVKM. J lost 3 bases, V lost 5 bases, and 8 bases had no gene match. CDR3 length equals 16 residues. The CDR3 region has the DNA TGTGCCAGCAGTCCCGTGGGCGGGAGGGACTACAATGAGCAGTTCTTC. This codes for CASSPVGGRDYNEQFF.

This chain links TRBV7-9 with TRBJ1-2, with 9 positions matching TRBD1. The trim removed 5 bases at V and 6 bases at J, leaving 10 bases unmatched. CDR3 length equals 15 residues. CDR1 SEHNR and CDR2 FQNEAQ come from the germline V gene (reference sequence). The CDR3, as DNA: TGTGCCAGCAGCCTCGGGACAGGGCACGGGCATGGCTACACCTTC. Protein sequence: CASSLGTGHGHGYTF.

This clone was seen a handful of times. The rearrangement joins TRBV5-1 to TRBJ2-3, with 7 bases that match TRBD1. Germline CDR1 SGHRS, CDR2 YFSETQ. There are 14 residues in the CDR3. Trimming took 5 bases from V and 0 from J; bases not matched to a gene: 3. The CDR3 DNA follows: TGCGCCAGCAGAACGACAGGGAGCACAGATACGCAGTATTTT. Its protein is CASRTTGSTDTQYF. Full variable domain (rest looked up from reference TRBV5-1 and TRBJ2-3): KAGVTQTPRYLIKTRGQQVTLSCSPISGHRSVSWYQQTPGQGLQFLFEYFSETQRNKGNFPGRFSGRQFSNSRSEMNVSTLELGDSALYLCASRTTGSTDTQYFGPGTRLTVL.

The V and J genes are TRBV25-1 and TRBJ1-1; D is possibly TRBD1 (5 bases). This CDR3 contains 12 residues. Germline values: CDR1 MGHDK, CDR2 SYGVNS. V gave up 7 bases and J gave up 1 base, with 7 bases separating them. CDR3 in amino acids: CASTQGNTEAFF. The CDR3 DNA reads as TGTGCCAGCACCCAGGGGAACACTGAAGCTTTCTTT.

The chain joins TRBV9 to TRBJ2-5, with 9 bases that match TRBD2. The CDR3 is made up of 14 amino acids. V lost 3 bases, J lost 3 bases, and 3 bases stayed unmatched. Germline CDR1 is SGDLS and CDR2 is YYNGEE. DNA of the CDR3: TGTGCCAGCAGCGCATCTAGCGGGAAAGAGACCCAGTACTTC. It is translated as CASSASSGKETQYF.

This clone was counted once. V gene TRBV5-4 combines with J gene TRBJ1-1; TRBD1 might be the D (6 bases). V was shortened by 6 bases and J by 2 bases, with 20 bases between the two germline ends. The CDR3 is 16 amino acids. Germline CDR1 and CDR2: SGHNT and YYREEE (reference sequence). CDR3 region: CASTLGGGGSNTEAFF. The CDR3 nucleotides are TGTGCCAGCACTTTGGGGGGCGGGGGGTCTAACACTGAAGCTTTCTTT.

In DNA form, the CDR3 reads TGCAGCGTCCGCACAGACGGGAGGCACACTGAAGCTTTCTTT. Encoded protein: CSVRTDGRHTEAFF. The rearrangement uses TRBV29-1 and TRBJ1-1, with unresolved D. Germline V gene sequence: CDR1 SQVTM, CDR2 ANQGSEA. Trimming removed 6 bases from V and 3 bases from J, with 17 bases in between. This CDR3 has 14 residues.

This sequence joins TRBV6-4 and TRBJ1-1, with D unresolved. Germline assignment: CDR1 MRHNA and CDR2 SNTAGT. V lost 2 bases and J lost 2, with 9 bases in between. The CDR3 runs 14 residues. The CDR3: CASSDGPENTEAFF. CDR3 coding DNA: TGTGCCAGCAGTGACGGGCCAGAAAACACTGAAGCTTTCTTT.